The subject of this entry is one T cell receptor (beta chain). The source of the sample is a study of CD8+CD57+ T cells in acquired aplastic anemia. TCR beta VDJ combinations and CDR3 sequences were profiled from genomic DNA. TCRdb called the reads again in MiXCR, with one record for every CDR3 protein. Found here are 100,000 to 120,000 distinct CDR3 sequences, roughly 50% of them singletons; the top ten hold about 32%. This sequence was found in a human donor in good health, serving as a control. Material for sequencing was sorted CD4+, CD8+, or CD8+CD57+ T cells (not recorded which) from PBMCs.

Written as DNA, the CDR3 is TGTGCCAGTAGGAACAGGGACTACAATGAGCAGTTCTTC. The encoded protein is CASRNRDYNEQFF. V usage is TRBV25-1 and J usage is TRBJ2-1; D may be TRBD1 (6 bases). The V and J ends lost 9 bases and 3 bases respectively, with 12 bases between them. Germline V CDR1 and CDR2: MGHDK, SYGVNS. This CDR3 has 13 amino acids.